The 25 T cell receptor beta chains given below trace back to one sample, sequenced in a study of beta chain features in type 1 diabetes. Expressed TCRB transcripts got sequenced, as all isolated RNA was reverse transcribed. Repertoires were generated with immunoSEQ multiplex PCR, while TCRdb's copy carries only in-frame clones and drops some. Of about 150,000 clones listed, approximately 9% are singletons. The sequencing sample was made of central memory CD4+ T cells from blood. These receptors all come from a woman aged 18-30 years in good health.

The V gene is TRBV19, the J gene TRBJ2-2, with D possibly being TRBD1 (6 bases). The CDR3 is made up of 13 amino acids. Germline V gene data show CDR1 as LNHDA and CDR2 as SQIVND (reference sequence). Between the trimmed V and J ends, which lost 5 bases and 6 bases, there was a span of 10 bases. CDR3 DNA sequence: TGTGCCAGTAGTTCCGCAGGGGCCGGGGAGCTGTTTTTT. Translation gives CASSSAGAGELFF.

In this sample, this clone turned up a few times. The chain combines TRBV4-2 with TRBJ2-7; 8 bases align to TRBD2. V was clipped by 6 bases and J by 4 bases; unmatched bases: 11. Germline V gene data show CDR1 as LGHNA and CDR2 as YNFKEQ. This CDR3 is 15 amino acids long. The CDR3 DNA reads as TGTGCCAGCAGTACGATCGGGGGGGCCGGATACGAGCAGTACTTC. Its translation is CASSTIGGAGYEQYF.

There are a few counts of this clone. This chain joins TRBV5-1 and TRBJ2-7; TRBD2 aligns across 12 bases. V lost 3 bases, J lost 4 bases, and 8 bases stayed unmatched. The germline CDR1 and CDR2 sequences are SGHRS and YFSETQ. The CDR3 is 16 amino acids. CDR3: CASSSNLLAGGYEQYF. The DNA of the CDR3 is TGCGCCAGCAGCTCGAATCTACTAGCGGGAGGTTACGAGCAGTACTTC.

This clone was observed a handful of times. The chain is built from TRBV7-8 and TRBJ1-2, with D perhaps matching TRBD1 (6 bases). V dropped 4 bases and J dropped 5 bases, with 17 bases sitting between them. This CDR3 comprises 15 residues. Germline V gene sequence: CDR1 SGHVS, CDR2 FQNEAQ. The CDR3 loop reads CASSWDMTGPYGYTF. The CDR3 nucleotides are TGTGCCAGCAGCTGGGATATGACAGGCCCTTATGGCTACACCTTC.

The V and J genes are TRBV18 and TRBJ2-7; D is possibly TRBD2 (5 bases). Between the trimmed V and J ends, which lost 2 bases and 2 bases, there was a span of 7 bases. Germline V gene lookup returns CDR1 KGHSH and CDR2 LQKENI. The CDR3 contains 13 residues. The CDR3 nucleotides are TGTGCCAGCTCACCAGGAGGTACCTACGAGCAGTACTTC. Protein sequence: CASSPGGTYEQYF.

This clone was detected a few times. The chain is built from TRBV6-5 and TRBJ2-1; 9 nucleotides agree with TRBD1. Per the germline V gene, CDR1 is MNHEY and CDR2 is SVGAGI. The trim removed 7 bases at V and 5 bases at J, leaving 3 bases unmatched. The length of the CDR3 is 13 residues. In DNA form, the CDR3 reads TGTGCCAGCACCCGGGACAGGGACAATGAGCAGTTCTTC. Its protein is CASTRDRDNEQFF.

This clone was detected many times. For the CDR3, the DNA is TGTGCCAGCAGCCCACTCAACCGGCCGGGAGATACGCAGTATTTT. Its translation: CASSPLNRPGDTQYF. The chain links TRBV7-2 to TRBJ2-3; D gene ambiguous. In germline, CDR1 is SGHTA, CDR2 FQGNSA. Trimming removed 5 bases at V and 5 bases at J, with 17 bases between. There are 15 residues in the CDR3.

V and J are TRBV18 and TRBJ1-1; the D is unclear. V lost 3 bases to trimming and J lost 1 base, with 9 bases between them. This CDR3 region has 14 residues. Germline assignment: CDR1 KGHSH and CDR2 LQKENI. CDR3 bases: TGTGCCAGCTCACCCCCCGGCGGGAACACTGAAGCTTTCTTT. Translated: CASSPPGGNTEAFF.

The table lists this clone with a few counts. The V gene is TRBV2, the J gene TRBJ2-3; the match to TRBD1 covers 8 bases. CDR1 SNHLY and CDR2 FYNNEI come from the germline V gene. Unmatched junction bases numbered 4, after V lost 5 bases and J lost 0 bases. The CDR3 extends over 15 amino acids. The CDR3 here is CASSPDRASTDTQYF. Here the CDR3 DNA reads TGTGCCAGCAGTCCGGACAGGGCTAGCACAGATACGCAGTATTTT.

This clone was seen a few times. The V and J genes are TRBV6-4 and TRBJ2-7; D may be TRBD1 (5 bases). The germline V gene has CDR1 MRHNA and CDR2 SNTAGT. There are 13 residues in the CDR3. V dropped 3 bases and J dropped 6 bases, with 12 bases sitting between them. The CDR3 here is CASSDRRAGEQYF. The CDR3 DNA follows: TGTGCCAGCAGTGATCGCAGGGCCGGCGAGCAGTACTTC.

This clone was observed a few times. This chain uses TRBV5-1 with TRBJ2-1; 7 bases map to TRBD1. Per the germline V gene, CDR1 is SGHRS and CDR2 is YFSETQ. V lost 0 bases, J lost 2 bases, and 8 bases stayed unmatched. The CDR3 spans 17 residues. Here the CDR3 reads CASSLAWAGTAYNEQFF. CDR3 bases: TGCGCCAGCAGCTTGGCCTGGGCCGGGACAGCCTACAATGAGCAGTTCTTC.

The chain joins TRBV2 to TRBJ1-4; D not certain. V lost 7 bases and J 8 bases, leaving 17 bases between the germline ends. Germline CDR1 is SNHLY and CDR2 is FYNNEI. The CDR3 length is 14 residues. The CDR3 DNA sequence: TGTGCCAGCAAACCGACGGAGAATAACGAAAAACTGTTTTTT. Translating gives CASKPTENNEKLFF.

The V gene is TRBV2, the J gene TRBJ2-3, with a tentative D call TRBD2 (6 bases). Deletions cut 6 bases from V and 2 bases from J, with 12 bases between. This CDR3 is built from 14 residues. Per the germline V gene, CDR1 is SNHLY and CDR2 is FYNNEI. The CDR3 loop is CASRAREDTDTQYF. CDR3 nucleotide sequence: TGTGCCAGCAGAGCTAGGGAGGACACAGATACGCAGTATTTT.

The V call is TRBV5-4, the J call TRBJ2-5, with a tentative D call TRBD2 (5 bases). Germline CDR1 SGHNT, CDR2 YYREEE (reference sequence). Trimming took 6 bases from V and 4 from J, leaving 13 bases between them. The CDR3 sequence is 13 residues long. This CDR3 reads CASTPGSGETQYF. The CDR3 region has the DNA TGTGCCAGCACCCCTGGGAGCGGAGAGACCCAGTACTTC.

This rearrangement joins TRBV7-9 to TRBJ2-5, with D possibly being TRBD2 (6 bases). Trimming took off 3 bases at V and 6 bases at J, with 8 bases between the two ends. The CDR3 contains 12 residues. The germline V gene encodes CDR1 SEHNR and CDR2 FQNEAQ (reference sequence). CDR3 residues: CASSLGGKTQYF. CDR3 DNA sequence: TGTGCCAGCAGCTTGGGGGGAAAGACCCAGTACTTC.

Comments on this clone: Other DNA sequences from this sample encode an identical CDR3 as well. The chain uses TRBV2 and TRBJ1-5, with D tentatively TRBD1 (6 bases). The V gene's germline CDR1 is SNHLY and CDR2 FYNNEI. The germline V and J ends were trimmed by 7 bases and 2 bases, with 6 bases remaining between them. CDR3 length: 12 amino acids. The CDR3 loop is CASNRGNQPQHF. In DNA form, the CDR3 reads TGTGCCAGCAACAGGGGCAATCAGCCCCAGCATTTT.

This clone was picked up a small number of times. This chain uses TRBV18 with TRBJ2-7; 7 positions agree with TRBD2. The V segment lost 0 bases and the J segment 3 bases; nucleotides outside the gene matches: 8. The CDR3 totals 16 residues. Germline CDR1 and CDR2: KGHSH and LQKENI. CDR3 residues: CASSPPRGGVHYEQYF. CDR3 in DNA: TGTGCCAGCTCACCACCCCGGGGAGGGGTTCACTACGAGCAGTACTTC.

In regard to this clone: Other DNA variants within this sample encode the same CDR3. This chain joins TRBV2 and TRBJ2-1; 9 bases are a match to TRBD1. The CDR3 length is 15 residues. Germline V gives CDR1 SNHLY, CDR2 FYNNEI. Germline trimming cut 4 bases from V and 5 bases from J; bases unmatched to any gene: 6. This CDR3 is CASSGDRVTHNEQFF. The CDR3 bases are TGTGCCAGCAGTGGGGACAGGGTTACCCACAATGAGCAGTTCTTC.

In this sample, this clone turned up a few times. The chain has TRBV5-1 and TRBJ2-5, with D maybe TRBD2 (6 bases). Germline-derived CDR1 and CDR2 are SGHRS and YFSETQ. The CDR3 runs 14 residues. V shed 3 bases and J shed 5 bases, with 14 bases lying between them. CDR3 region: CASSSSSGVETQYF. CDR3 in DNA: TGCGCCAGCAGCTCCTCCTCGGGGGTGGAGACCCAGTACTTC. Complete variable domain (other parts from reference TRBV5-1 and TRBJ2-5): KAGVTQTPRYLIKTRGQQVTLSCSPISGHRSVSWYQQTPGQGLQFLFEYFSETQRNKGNFPGRFSGRQFSNSRSEMNVSTLELGDSALYLCASSSSSGVETQYFGPGTRLLVL.

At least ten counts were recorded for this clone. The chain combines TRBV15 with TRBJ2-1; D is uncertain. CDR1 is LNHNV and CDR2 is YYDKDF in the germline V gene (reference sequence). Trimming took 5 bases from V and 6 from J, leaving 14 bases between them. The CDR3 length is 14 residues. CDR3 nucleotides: TGTGCCACCAGCCCTACCAAATACGGCAATGAGCAGTTCTTC. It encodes CATSPTKYGNEQFF.

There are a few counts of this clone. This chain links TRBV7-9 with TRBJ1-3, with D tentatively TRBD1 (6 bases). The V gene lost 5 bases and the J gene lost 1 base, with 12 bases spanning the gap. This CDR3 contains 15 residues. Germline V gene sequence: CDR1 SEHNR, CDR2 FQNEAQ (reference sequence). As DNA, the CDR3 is TGTGCCAGCAGCCGAACAGGGCAATCTGGAAACACCATATATTTT. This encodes CASSRTGQSGNTIYF. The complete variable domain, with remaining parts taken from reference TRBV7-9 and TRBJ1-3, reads DTGVSQNPRHKITKRGQNVTFRCDPISEHNRLYWYRQTLGQGPEFLTYFQNEAQLEKSRLLSDRFSAERPKGSFSTLEIQRTEQGDSAMYLCASSRTGQSGNTIYFGEGSWLTVV.

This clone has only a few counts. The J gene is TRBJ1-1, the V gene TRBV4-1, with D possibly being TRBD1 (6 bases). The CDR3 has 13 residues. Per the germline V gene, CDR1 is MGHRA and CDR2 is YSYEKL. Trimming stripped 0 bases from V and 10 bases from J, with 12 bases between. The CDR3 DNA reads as TGCGCCAGCAGCCAAGATCAGGGGAGTGGAGCTTTCTTT. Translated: CASSQDQGSGAFF.

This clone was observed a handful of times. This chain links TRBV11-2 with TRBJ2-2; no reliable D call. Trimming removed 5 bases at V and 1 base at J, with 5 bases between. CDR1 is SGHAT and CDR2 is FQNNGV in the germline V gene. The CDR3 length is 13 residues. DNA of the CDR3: TGTGCCAGCAGCGAACAGAACACCGGGGAGCTGTTTTTT. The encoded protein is CASSEQNTGELFF.

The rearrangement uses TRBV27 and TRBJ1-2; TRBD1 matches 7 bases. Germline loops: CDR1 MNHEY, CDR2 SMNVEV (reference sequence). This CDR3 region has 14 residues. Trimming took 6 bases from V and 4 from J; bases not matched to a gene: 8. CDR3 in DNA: TGTGCCAGCAGCCGCGTGAGGGGGCTCTATGGCTACACCTTC. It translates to CASSRVRGLYGYTF.

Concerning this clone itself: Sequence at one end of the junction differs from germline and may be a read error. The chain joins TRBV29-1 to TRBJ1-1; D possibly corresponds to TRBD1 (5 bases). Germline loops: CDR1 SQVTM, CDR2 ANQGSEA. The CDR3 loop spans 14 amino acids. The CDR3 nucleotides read TGCAGCGTTGAAGATTTTTCAGGGAACGCTGAAGCTTTCTTT. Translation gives CSVEDFSGNAEAFF.